This paragraph covers one T cell receptor (beta chain) sequence. This sample is part of a study of control samples from healthy donors and cancer patients. Clones were sequenced by immunoSEQ multiplex PCR, and TCRdb holds only the in-frame ones, with some missing. The sample yields just over 150,000 clones, over 85% seen once. The CDR3 sequence is 14 residues long. Trimming left V 2 bases short and J 2 bases short, with 9 bases between. The germline V gene encodes CDR1 MNHNS and CDR2 SASEGT. This TCR was recovered from a young man in good health. The V call is TRBV6-1, the J call TRBJ2-5; a weak D match, TRBD1 (5 bases). Specimen: blood. In DNA form, the CDR3 reads TGTGCCAGCAGTGAAATGGACAAGCAAGAGACCCAGTACTTC. It yields the protein CASSEMDKQETQYF.